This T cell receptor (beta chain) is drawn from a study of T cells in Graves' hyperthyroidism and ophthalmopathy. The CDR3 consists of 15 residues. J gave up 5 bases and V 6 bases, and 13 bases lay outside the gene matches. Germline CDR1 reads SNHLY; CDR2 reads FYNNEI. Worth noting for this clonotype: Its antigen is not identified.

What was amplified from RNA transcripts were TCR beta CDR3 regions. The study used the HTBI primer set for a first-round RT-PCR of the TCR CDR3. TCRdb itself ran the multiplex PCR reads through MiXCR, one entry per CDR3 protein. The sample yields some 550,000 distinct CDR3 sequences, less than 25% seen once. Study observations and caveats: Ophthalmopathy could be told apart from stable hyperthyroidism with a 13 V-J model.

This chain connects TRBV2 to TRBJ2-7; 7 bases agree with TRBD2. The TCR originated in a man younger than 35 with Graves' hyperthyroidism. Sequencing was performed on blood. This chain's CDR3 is CASSAPGLGNNEQYF. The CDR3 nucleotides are TGTGCCAGCAGCGCCCCAGGACTAGGGAATAACGAGCAGTACTTC.